The clone carrying this TCR beta chain was detected a few times. The antigen is undetermined. As every portion of the isolated RNA was reverse transcribed, the sequencing read expressed TCRB transcripts. Sequencing was performed with immunoSEQ multiplex PCR; in TCRdb, only in-frame clones are kept and a portion is missing. Of under 850,000 clones listed, around 15% were seen once; the top ten hold less than 0.025%. This CDR3 is 13 amino acids long. V lost 2 bases and J 4 bases, leaving 7 bases between the germline ends. Germline CDR1 is SEHNR and CDR2 is FQNEAQ (reference sequence). Populations isolated by sorting all had purity greater than 95%. This sample was included in a study of beta chain features in type 1 diabetes. Study-wide results and limits: Researchers report that Type 1 diabetes patients had moderately but significantly shorter TCRB CDR3s across all four CD4+ subsets.

Source material: naive CD4+ T cells from blood. The rearrangement links TRBV7-9 to TRBJ2-3; weak D call: TRBD1 (5 bases). This TCR came from a man between 18 and 29 years old with type 1 diabetes. The CDR3 loop reads CASSLRGADTQYF. CDR3 coding DNA: TGTGCCAGCAGCTTAAGGGGCGCAGATACGCAGTATTTT.